This T cell receptor (beta chain) appears in the sequencing data of a study of blood T cell repertoires in COVID-19. This CDR3 comprises 13 residues. CDR1 is LNHDA, CDR2 SQIVND, per germline (reference sequence). Trimming removed 5 bases from V and 5 bases from J, with 9 bases in between. Original methodology: Estimates of nucleated cell counts were drawn from the amplification of reference gene primers. The assay was immunoSEQ multiplex PCR, and TCRdb's table has in-frame clones only and misses some. V and J calls and clone size are given by that table; D and trimming were obtained from the DNA. The table lists roughly 300,000 clones, roughly nine tenths of them singletons.

The chain joins TRBV19 to TRBJ2-2; possibly TRBD2 for D (5 bases). This TCR was sampled from a woman aged 30 to 39 with COVID-19, enrolled during active disease. The sample was peripheral blood. CDR3 sequence: CASSSRETGELFF. The CDR3 DNA is TGTGCCAGTAGTTCGAGGGAAACCGGGGAGCTGTTTTTT.